This T cell receptor beta chain was sequenced for a study of regulatory T cells in long-lasting Graves disease. The CDR3 totals 12 residues. V was pared by 1 base and J by 0 bases, with 4 bases between. Germline CDR1 is DFQATT and CDR2 is SNEGSKA (reference sequence). Described time point: newly diagnosed GD, antithyroid drugs for less than 3 months. Extracted PBMC RNA gave rise to the TCR library. Researchers made TCR beta libraries by using iRepertoire HTBI primers and running Arm-PCR on CDR3 regions. MiXCR was run by TCRdb on the multiplex PCR reads, yielding one entry per CDR3 protein. Among 350,000 to 500,000 distinct CDR3 sequences listed, about 15% were seen once. General study findings and limits: Persistent disease showed a preference for TRBV28, TRBJ1-2 and TRBJ2-5.

This clonotype has a count of ten or more. Its antigen is not known. This same sample was also taken into another study, of T cells in Graves' hyperthyroidism and ophthalmopathy.

The chain recombines TRBV20-1 with TRBJ2-7; no reliable D call. The material was peripheral blood mononuclear cells (PBMCs), obtained at new diagnosis, from a patient treated with antithyroid drugs. The receptor's source is a woman in her thirties with Graves disease. CDR3 coding DNA: TGCAGTGCTAGAGTTTCCTCCTACGAGCAGTACTTC. It codes for CSARVSSYEQYF.